Below, one T cell receptor (beta chain) is given with its context. The CDR3 runs to 16 residues. Trimming cost V 3 bases and J 2 bases; bases outside gene matches: 6. Looked up from germline, CDR1 is KGHSH and CDR2 is LQKENI. These data belong to a study of blood T cell repertoires in COVID-19. Original processing notes: Estimated nucleated cell counts came from reference gene primer amplification. Sequencing was performed with immunoSEQ multiplex PCR; in TCRdb, only in-frame clones are kept and a portion is missing. V and J calls and clone size are copied from that table; D and trimming were computed from the DNA. This sample has roughly 250,000 clones, with about 85% found just once. All enrollees were roughly 18 to 95 years old and from about two dozen US areas. Which cohort a participant joined came from the clinical history participants gave. What the recovered Cohort 3 donors had was two negative PCRs, clearance, or symptom resolution.

What was sequenced was PBMCs or T cells enriched from blood (not recorded which). The TCR sequence derives from a woman in her forties or fifties who had recovered from COVID-19. J is TRBJ1-4 and V is TRBV18, with 7 nucleotides matching TRBD1. The CDR3 DNA is TGTGCCAGCTCACCCTCAGGGGGAAGGACTAATGAAAAACTGTTTTTT. Protein product: CASSPSGGRTNEKLFF.